These 9 T cell receptor beta chains were all obtained from the same sample, sequenced in a study of technical replicates of blood from several donors. The repertoire was sequenced with immunoSEQ multiplex PCR; TCRdb's copy has only in-frame clones and lacks some. The sample yields 70,000 or so clones, roughly 90% seen once. The sequenced sample consisted of T cells isolated from PBMCs. These receptors were collected from a human donor in good health.

This sequence joins TRBV28 and TRBJ2-2; 12 bases match TRBD2. The CDR3 contains 18 residues. The junction had 16 bases not matched to a gene; V was cut back by 6 bases and J by 8 bases. From germline, CDR1 is MDHEN and CDR2 SYDVKM. The CDR3 is CASSPLGLAGTASGELFF. The CDR3 DNA reads TGTGCCAGCAGCCCACTTGGACTAGCGGGGACTGCGAGTGGGGAGCTGTTTTTT.

The chain is built from TRBV5-5 and TRBJ2-7; 7 bases line up with TRBD2. Looked up from germline, CDR1 is SGHKS and CDR2 is YYEKEE (reference sequence). The trim removed 3 bases at V and 0 bases at J, leaving 18 bases unmatched. This CDR3 has 19 amino acids. The CDR3 DNA sequence: TGTGCCAGCAGCTCCTTAATGTGGGGCGGGGGATTCAGCTCCTACGAGCAGTACTTC. This gives the protein CASSSLMWGGGFSSYEQYF.

The rearrangement uses TRBV7-2 and TRBJ2-7, with a tentative D call TRBD1 (6 bases). This CDR3 contains 13 residues. Germline-derived CDR1 and CDR2 are SGHTA and FQGNSA. Trimming pared 6 bases from V and 0 bases from J, leaving 9 bases between. The CDR3 sequence: CASRGHSSYEQYF. DNA for the CDR3: TGTGCCAGCAGGGGACACAGCTCCTACGAGCAGTACTTC. The whole variable domain, filled in from reference TRBV7-2 and TRBJ2-7, reads GAGVSQSPSNKVTEKGKDVELRCDPISGHTALYWYRQSLGQGLEFLIYFQGNSAPDKSGLPSDRFSAERTGGSVSTLTIQRTQQEDSAVYLCASRGHSSYEQYFGPGTRLTVT.

A single count supports this clone. The rearrangement uses TRBV5-4 and TRBJ2-1; 12 bases match TRBD2. J was trimmed by 8 bases and V by 3 bases; bases with no gene match: 6. The CDR3 is made up of 15 amino acids. Germline V gene lookup returns CDR1 SGHNT and CDR2 YYREEE (reference sequence). In DNA, the CDR3 is TGTGCCAGCAGCTGGACTAGCGGGGACTTGGATGAGCAGTTCTTC. This gives the protein CASSWTSGDLDEQFF.

The chain links TRBV19 to TRBJ1-2, with D perhaps matching TRBD1 (6 bases). Germline V gene sequence: CDR1 LNHDA, CDR2 SQIVND (reference sequence). The CDR3 totals 17 residues. V shed 6 bases and J shed 2 bases, with 22 bases lying between them. In DNA, the CDR3 is TGTGCCAGTAGCCAAGGGTCCCTACAGGGATCCAACTATGGCTACACCTTC. Translating it yields CASSQGSLQGSNYGYTF.

The chain recombines TRBV19 with TRBJ1-2; D ambiguous. The CDR3 is made up of 15 amino acids. V shed 6 bases and J shed 0 bases, with 14 bases lying between them. Germline V gene sequence: CDR1 LNHDA, CDR2 SQIVND (reference sequence). The CDR3 DNA reads as TGTGCCAGTAGCCGACTGATCTCCTCTAACTATGGCTACACCTTC. It translates to CASSRLISSNYGYTF.

The chain joins TRBV18 to TRBJ1-1, with a weak D call TRBD1 (6 bases). Germline-derived CDR1 and CDR2 are KGHSH and LQKENI. The CDR3 sequence is 15 residues long. The V end was cut by 2 bases, the J end by 1 base, with 11 bases between. The CDR3 nucleotides are TGTGCCAGCTCACCATGGGGGGGCCGGAACACTGAAGCTTTCTTT. This gives the protein CASSPWGGRNTEAFF.

This clone came up once. The V and J genes are TRBV5-6 and TRBJ1-1; D possibly corresponds to TRBD1 (6 bases). V was clipped by 4 bases and J by 10 bases, with 17 bases between them. Germline CDR1 SGHDT, CDR2 YYEEEE. This CDR3 spans 13 amino acids. The CDR3 DNA reads as TGTGCCAGCAGCCGAGGGACAAACCTTGGAGCTTTCTTT. It codes for CASSRGTNLGAFF.

The V call is TRBV5-6, the J call TRBJ2-1, with TRBD2 matching over 11 bases. This CDR3 spans 15 amino acids. Per germline, CDR1 SGHDT and CDR2 YYEEEE. The trim removed 2 bases at V and 8 bases at J, leaving 6 bases unmatched. CDR3 sequence (DNA): TGTGCCAGCAGCTTCACTAGCGGGAGAATGTATGAGCAGTTCTTC. Encoded protein: CASSFTSGRMYEQFF.